The present T cell receptor beta chain was sequenced within a study of blood T cell repertoires in COVID-19. CDR3 size: 14 residues. V lost 5 bases and J 10 bases, leaving 20 bases between the germline ends. Germline V CDR1 and CDR2: LNHDA, SQIVND (reference sequence). This clone appeared once. Clones were sequenced by immunoSEQ multiplex PCR, and TCRdb holds only the in-frame ones, with some missing. This sample has more than 85,000 clones; approximately 72% occur once, and the top ten carry approximately 25%. The TCR sequence derives from a man between 65 and 79 years old with acute or convalescent COVID-19. The chain has TRBV19 and TRBJ2-5; perhaps TRBD2 as D (7 bases). Sequenced: peripheral blood. CDR3 protein: CASSFRGAPVSQYF. The CDR3 nucleotides read TGTGCCAGTAGTTTTCGGGGGGCCCCAGTGAGCCAGTACTTC.